This is a list of T cell receptor beta chains from one sample in a study of high-grade serous ovarian cancer treatment subgroups. Measured with immunoSEQ multiplex PCR; TCRdb has only the in-frame clones, and not every one. The sample yields some 7,000 clones, about four fifths seen once. Sequenced: tumor tissue. The receptors stem from a human donor with high-grade serous ovarian cancer. CDR3s include the opening cysteine and the closing phenylalanine or tryptophan. Fields, in order: clone size, V gene, J gene, D gene, CDR3 DNA, CDR3 protein. D genes are given only for firm matches. Part of the rows lack a size; the others show once, few, many or a class for expanded clones.

>-|TRBV19|TRBJ2-2|-
TGTGCCAGTAGTATAGATCGGTTCTCGTCTCCTTTTTATCCGAACACCGGGGAGCTGTTTTTT
CASSIDRFSSPFYPNTGELFF
>-|TRBV5-4|TRBJ1-2|TRBD1
TGTGCCAGCAGCTTAAGGACAGGGTCTAACTATGGCTACACCTTC
CASSLRTGSNYGYTF
>-|TRBV28|TRBJ1-1|-
TGTGCCAGCAGTTTTGAGTGGCTCATGGGGACTGAAGCTTTCTTT
CASSFEWLMGTEAFF
>-|TRBV7-6|TRBJ2-1|-
TGTGCCAGCAGCTTAGTTCACAGCAACAATGAGCAGTTCTTC
CASSLVHSNNEQFF
>-|TRBV5-6|TRBJ2-6|-
TGTGCCAGCAGCTTGTTAGGGTCTGGGGCCAACGTCCTGACTTTC
CASSLLGSGANVLTF
>-|TRBV7-2|TRBJ1-3|-
TGTGCCAGCAGCTTTACCCAGGGTCTCTCTGGAAACACCATATATTTT
CASSFTQGLSGNTIYF
>-|TRBV4-3|TRBJ2-1|-
TGCGCCAGCAGCCTGGATGGGGGTTATGAGCAGTTCTTC
CASSLDGGYEQFF
>-|TRBV7-2|TRBJ2-1|TRBD2
TGTGCCAGCAGCGATAGGACTAGCGGGAACAATGAGCAGTTCTTC
CASSDRTSGNNEQFF
>once|TRBV23-1|TRBJ2-1|-
TGCGCCAGCATTCTACGACAGGGACTAGATTCCAATGAGCAGTTCTTC
CASILRQGLDSNEQFF
>-|TRBV15|TRBJ2-7|-
TGTGCCACCAGCTCCAGACCCCCTTGGGACAAGGCCTACGAGCAGTACTTC
CATSSRPPWDKAYEQYF
>-|TRBV7-8|TRBJ2-1|TRBD2
TGTGCCAGCAGCTTAGCTAGCGGGAGTCACAATGAGCAGTTCTTC
CASSLASGSHNEQFF
>once|TRBV19|TRBJ2-1|-
TGTGCCAGTAGGTCACGGGACAACCGGCGGAATGAGCAGTTCTTC
CASRSRDNRRNEQFF
>once|TRBV28|TRBJ1-6|TRBD1
TGTGCCAGCAGTTCCAGGGAGGGGGCAGGTAATTCACCCCTCCACTTT
CASSSREGAGNSPLHF
>-|TRBV5-1|TRBJ2-7|TRBD1
TGCGCCAGCAGCACCGGACAGGTTCCCTACGAGCAGTACTTC
CASSTGQVPYEQYF
>once|TRBV2|TRBJ2-7|TRBD2
TGTGCCAGTCGGGGGGGAACCTACGAGCAGTACTTC
CASRGGTYEQYF
>few|TRBV5-5|TRBJ1-1|TRBD1
TGTGCCACCCGAGGGGGCGAGTTGCCTGAAGCTTTCTTT
CATRGGELPEAFF
>-|TRBV7-9|TRBJ2-7|TRBD1
TGTGCCAGCAGCCCGAGGGGGGGGACAGGGGGCCCCTACGAGCAGTACTTC
CASSPRGGTGGPYEQYF
>-|TRBV28|TRBJ2-1|-
TGTGCCAGCAGTTTCCTAAGGACGGCTGGAATGGGAAATGAGCAGTTCTTC
CASSFLRTAGMGNEQFF
>-|TRBV5-1|TRBJ1-4|-
TGCGCCAGCAGCCTACTCAGGGGCCCCAATGAAAAACTGTTTTTT
CASSLLRGPNEKLFF
>-|TRBV5-1|TRBJ2-7|-
TGCGCCAGCAGCTTGGTGGGCAGGGGTTTTTCCTACGAGCAGTACTTC
CASSLVGRGFSYEQYF
>-|TRBV6-5|TRBJ1-1|-
TGTGCCAGCAGTTACTCGTGGGGGAACACTGAAGCTTTCTTT
CASSYSWGNTEAFF
>once|TRBV18|TRBJ2-3|TRBD2
TGTGCCAGCTCACCTGGTTGGACGCGGGAGGGCTCAGATACGCAGTATTTT
CASSPGWTREGSDTQYF